This T cell receptor beta chain appears in the sequencing data of a study of cytomegalovirus exposure and HLA in healthy donors. Study conclusions and caveats: Among the most significant clusters, several appeared linked to common viral pathogens in a later analysis. CMV serostatus was the sole immune exposure information available. Cytomegalovirus status was reportedly diagnosed by the classifier with high sensitivity and specificity.

PCR primers comprised 60 Vbeta and 13 Jbeta primers. Generated by immunoSEQ multiplex PCR, the TCRdb table keeps only in-frame clones and is missing some. The sample has some 70,000 clones. The CDR3 contains 11 residues. CDR1 SGHRS and CDR2 YFSETQ come from the germline V gene. Trimming cost V 2 bases and J 6 bases, with 4 bases left between them. As concerns this clone: What it recognizes is unknown.

The clonotype comes from a boy aged 5-17 years in good health and CMV-seronegative. The sample comprised PBMCs. The genes are TRBV5-1 and TRBJ2-3; D gene unclear. The CDR3 loop is CASSFRDTQYF. The DNA of the CDR3 is TGCGCCAGCAGCTTTCGGGATACGCAGTATTTT. The complete variable domain, with remaining parts taken from reference TRBV5-1 and TRBJ2-3, reads KAGVTQTPRYLIKTRGQQVTLSCSPISGHRSVSWYQQTPGQGLQFLFEYFSETQRNKGNFPGRFSGRQFSNSRSEMNVSTLELGDSALYLCASSFRDTQYFGPGTRLTVL.